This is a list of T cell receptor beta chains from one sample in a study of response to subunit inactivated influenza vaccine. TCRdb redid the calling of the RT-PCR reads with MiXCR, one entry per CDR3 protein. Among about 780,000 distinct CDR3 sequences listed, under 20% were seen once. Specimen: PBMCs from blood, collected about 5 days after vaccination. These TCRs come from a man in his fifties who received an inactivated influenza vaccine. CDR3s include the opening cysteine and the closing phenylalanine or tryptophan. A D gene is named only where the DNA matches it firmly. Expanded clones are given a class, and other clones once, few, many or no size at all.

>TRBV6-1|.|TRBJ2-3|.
TGTGCCAGCACTACTATTTATGGCACAGATACGCAGTATTTT
CASTTIYGTDTQYF
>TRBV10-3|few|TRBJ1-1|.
TGTGCCATCGGGATGCTGAACACTGAAGCTTTCTTT
CAIGMLNTEAFF
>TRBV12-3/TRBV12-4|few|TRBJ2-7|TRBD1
TGTGCCAGCAGCCGGGGACAGAGAAACGAGCAGTACTTC
CASSRGQRNEQYF
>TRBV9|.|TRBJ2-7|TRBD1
TGTGCCAGCAGCCAAGCCGGACAGGGTAACTACGAGCAGTACTTC
CASSQAGQGNYEQYF
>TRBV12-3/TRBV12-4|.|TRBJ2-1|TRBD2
TGTGCCAGCAGATCTAGCGGGAGGGGGCTTCGGAGCTCCTACAATGAGCAGTTCTTC
CASRSSGRGLRSSYNEQFF
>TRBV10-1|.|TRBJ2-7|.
TGCGCCAGCAGTGAGTCGAGACGTCTGGGCGTACCCTACGAGCAGTACTTC
CASSESRRLGVPYEQYF
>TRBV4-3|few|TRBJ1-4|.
TGCGCCAGCAGCCAAGAGTACTCCGGAAATGAAAAACTGTTTTTT
CASSQEYSGNEKLFF
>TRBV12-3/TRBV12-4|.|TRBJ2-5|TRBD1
TGTGCCAGCAGTTCGGGACAGGGGGCAGAGACCCAGTACTTC
CASSSGQGAETQYF
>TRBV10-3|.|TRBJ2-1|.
TGTGCCATCAGTCTCACAGAGAACAATGAGCAGTTCTTC
CAISLTENNEQFF
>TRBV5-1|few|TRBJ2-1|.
TGCGCCAGCAGCCGGGGGACGGATAGCTCCTACAATGAGCAGTTCTTC
CASSRGTDSSYNEQFF
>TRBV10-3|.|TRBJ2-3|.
TGTGCCATCAGGACCGGGGCTAGCACAGATACGCAGTATTTT
CAIRTGASTDTQYF
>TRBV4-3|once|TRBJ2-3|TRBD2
TGCGCCAGCAGCCAAGTTTTCACTAGCGGGAGTAGGGGAGAAGATACGCAGTATTTT
CASSQVFTSGSRGEDTQYF
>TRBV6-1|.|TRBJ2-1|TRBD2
TGTGCCAGCAGGGGGACTAGCGGGAGTTTCGCAGGCAATGAGCAGTTCTTC
CASRGTSGSFAGNEQFF
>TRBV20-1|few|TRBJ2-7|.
TGCAGTGCTAGAGATTTAGGGACCTCCTACGAGCAGTACTTC
CSARDLGTSYEQYF
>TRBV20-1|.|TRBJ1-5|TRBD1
TGCAGTGCCACGGGGGGCAGGGGGACTCAGCCCCAGCATTTT
CSATGGRGTQPQHF
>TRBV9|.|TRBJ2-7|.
TGTGCCAGCAGCGTAGAGTCAGGCCGCTACTCCTACGAGCAGTACTTC
CASSVESGRYSYEQYF
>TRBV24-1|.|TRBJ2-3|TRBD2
TGTGCCACCCAAGCCGGGGGGGCTGGCACAGATACGCAGTATTTT
CATQAGGAGTDTQYF
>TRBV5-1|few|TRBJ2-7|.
TGCGCCAGCAGCCCTATCGTCGGGGATACCTACGAGCAGTACTTC
CASSPIVGDTYEQYF
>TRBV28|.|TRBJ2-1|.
TGTGCCAGCACGTTTTACAATGAGCAGTTCTTC
CASTFYNEQFF
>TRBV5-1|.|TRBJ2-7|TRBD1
TGCGCCAGCAGCACAAAGGACAGGGGCCACGAGCAGTACTTC
CASSTKDRGHEQYF
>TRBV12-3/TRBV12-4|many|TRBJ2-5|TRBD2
TGTGCCAGCAGTTTGACTAGCGGGGGGGTTGGGACCCAGTACTTC
CASSLTSGGVGTQYF
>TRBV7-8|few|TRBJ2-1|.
TGTGCCAGCAGGCCCTCATCGGGGGCCCCCTCCTACAATGAGCAGTTCTTC
CASRPSSGAPSYNEQFF
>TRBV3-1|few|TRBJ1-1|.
TGTGCCAGCAGCCGGGGACAGAACACTGAAGCTTTCTTT
CASSRGQNTEAFF
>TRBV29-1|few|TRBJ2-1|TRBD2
TGCAGCGTTGTAGGCGGGAGGGCCCTTAATGAGCAGTTCTTC
CSVVGGRALNEQFF
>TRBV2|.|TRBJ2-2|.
TGTGCCAATAGGGGGGGAACGAACACCGGGGAGCTGTTTTTT
CANRGGTNTGELFF
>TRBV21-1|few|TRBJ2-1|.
TGTGCCAGCAGCAAACTGCGGGAGTCCTACAATGAGCAGTTCTTC
CASSKLRESYNEQFF
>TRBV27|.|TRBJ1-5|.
TGTGCCAGCAGACCTCGCGGAATAGCAAATCAGCCCCAGCATTTT
CASRPRGIANQPQHF
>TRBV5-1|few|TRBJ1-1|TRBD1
TGCGCCAGCAGCTTGATACAGGGGGCGAACACTGAAGCTTTCTTT
CASSLIQGANTEAFF
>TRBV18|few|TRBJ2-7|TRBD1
TGTGCCAGCTCACCACCCCAGGGGGACGAGCAGTACTTC
CASSPPQGDEQYF
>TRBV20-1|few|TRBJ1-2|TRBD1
TGCAGTGCTAGTAAGGGGGCCTATGGCTACACCTTC
CSASKGAYGYTF
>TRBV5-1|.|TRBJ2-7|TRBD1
TGCGCCAGCAGCTTGGACAGGGGGCTGTTCGAGCAGTACTTC
CASSLDRGLFEQYF
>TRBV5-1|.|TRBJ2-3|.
TGCGCCAGCAGCCCCGGGGTGAGCACAGATACGCAGTATTTT
CASSPGVSTDTQYF
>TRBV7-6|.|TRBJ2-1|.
TGTGCCAGCAGCCAAGGGACGGTCTCCTACAATGAGCAGTTCTTC
CASSQGTVSYNEQFF
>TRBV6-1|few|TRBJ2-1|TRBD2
TGTGCCAGCAGCCCCGAACTAGCGGGAGAAACTAATGAGCAGTTCTTC
CASSPELAGETNEQFF
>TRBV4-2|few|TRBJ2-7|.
TGTGCCAGCAGCCAATTGCGGGACAGCACCTACGAGCAGTACTTC
CASSQLRDSTYEQYF
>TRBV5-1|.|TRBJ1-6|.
TGCGCCAGCAGCCCCGGGGGGAGCCAGACCAGTTCACCCCTCCACTTT
CASSPGGSQTSSPLHF
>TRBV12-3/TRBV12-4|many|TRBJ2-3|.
TGTGCCAGCAGTTTGACTAGAGATGGTGATACGCAGTATTTT
CASSLTRDGDTQYF
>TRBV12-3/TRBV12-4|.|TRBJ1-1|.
TGTGCCAGCAGTAACAGGAGGATACCGAACACTGAAGCTTTCTTT
CASSNRRIPNTEAFF
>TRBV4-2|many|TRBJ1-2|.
TGTGCCAGCAGCCAAGGGCCCAACTATGGCTACACCTTC
CASSQGPNYGYTF
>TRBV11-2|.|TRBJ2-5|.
TGTGCCAGCAGCGTACAGTCAGTCCAAGAGACCCAGTACTTC
CASSVQSVQETQYF
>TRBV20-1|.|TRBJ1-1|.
TGCAGTGCCGTACAGGGCTTTGACACTGAAGCTTTCTTT
CSAVQGFDTEAFF
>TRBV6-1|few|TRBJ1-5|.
TGTGCCAGCATCCCCGGGGGGCCGAGCAATCAGCCCCAGCATTTT
CASIPGGPSNQPQHF
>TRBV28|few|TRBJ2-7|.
TGTGCCAGCAGCTCATTGAGCCCCTCCCCGACAGGATGGTACGAGCAGTACTTC
CASSSLSPSPTGWYEQYF
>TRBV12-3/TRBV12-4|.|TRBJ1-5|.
TGTGCCAGCAGTGGCCCCGCGGGGGGGGGTCAGCCCCAGCATTTT
CASSGPAGGGQPQHF